A single sample is the source of the 21 T cell receptor beta chains below, sequenced in a study of blood T cell repertoires in COVID-19. The protocol was immunoSEQ multiplex PCR, while the TCRdb copy is restricted to in-frame clones and leaves out a portion. The sample consists of around 260,000 clones, 80% to 90% of them appearing once. The sequenced sample was PBMCs or T cells enriched from blood (not recorded which). These receptors were taken from a woman in her twenties or thirties who had recovered from COVID-19.

This clone was seen a few times. The gene calls are TRBV18 and TRBJ2-3; 7 bases fit TRBD1. This CDR3 spans 14 amino acids. V lost 4 bases, J lost 2 bases, and 3 bases stayed unmatched. The germline V gene has CDR1 KGHSH and CDR2 LQKENI. The CDR3 spells CASSQGQITDTQYF. The CDR3 DNA reads TGTGCCAGCTCACAGGGACAGATCACAGATACGCAGTATTTT.

The CDR3 is CASSLDRPFKKLFF. The DNA of the CDR3 is TGTGCCAGCAGCCTGGACAGGCCTTTTAAAAAACTGTTTTTT. The chain recombines TRBV7-6 with TRBJ1-4; the match to TRBD1 covers 7 bases. Germline-derived CDR1 and CDR2 are SGHVS and FNYEAQ. The CDR3 has 14 residues. V gave up 5 bases and J gave up 9 bases; unmatched junction bases: 9.

The CDR3 region is CASSLSHRVQPMEKLFF. The CDR3, as DNA: TGTGCCAGCTCACTATCACACAGGGTACAACCCATGGAAAAACTGTTTTTT. The rearrangement uses TRBV18 and TRBJ1-4, with D perhaps matching TRBD1 (6 bases). Germline CDR1 KGHSH, CDR2 LQKENI. V gave up 4 bases and J gave up 8 bases, with 23 bases separating them. CDR3 length equals 17 residues. The complete variable domain, with remaining parts taken from reference TRBV18 and TRBJ1-4, reads NAGVMQNPRHLVRRRGQEARLRCSPMKGHSHVYWYRQLPEEGLKFMVYLQKENIIDESGMPKERFSAEFPKEGPSILRIQQVVRGDSAAYFCASSLSHRVQPMEKLFFGSGTQLSVL.

This clone was found once. The chain joins TRBV6-5 to TRBJ2-7, with TRBD1 matching 9 bases. The length of the CDR3 is 13 residues. The germline V gene encodes CDR1 MNHEY and CDR2 SVGAGI. J gave up 2 bases and V 4 bases, and 0 bases lay outside the gene matches. The CDR3 coding sequence is TGTGCCAGCAGTTGGGACAGGGCCTACGAGCAGTACTTC. This codes for CASSWDRAYEQYF.

V and J are TRBV24-1 and TRBJ2-1; TRBD2 agrees at 7 bases. V lost 0 bases and J lost 8; bases outside the gene matches: 12. Germline CDR1 KGHDR, CDR2 SFDVKD. The CDR3 loop spans 17 amino acids. The CDR3 sequence: CATSDLGLGGSSYEQFF. Here the CDR3 DNA reads TGTGCCACCAGTGATTTGGGTCTGGGCGGGAGCTCCTATGAGCAGTTCTTC.

Here the CDR3 reads CASRRTNTGELFF. CDR3 nucleotides: TGTGCCAGCAGACGGACAAACACCGGGGAGCTGTTTTTT. The V gene is TRBV6-5, the J gene TRBJ2-2, with D tentatively TRBD1 (5 bases). This CDR3 region has 13 residues. V lost 6 bases to trimming and J lost 2 bases, with 7 bases between them. Germline values: CDR1 MNHEY, CDR2 SVGAGI.

The chain joins TRBV10-2 to TRBJ2-3; TRBD2 matches at 12 bases. The CDR3 contains 14 residues. The V gene end was trimmed by 6 bases and the J gene end by 5 bases; junction bases not matched to a gene: 3. From germline, CDR1 is WSHSY and CDR2 SAAADI. The CDR3 spells CASRLAGGLDTQYF. In DNA form, the CDR3 reads TGCGCCAGCAGACTAGCGGGGGGTCTAGATACGCAGTATTTT.

V and J are TRBV19 and TRBJ1-4; maybe TRBD1 (6 bases). Germline V gene sequence: CDR1 LNHDA, CDR2 SQIVND (reference sequence). V was cut by 2 bases and J by 8 bases, with 15 bases left in between. CDR3 length: 15 amino acids. CDR3 nucleotide sequence: TGTGCCAGTAGTATACGCGACAGGTCAGGGGAAAAACTGTTTTTT. Translation: CASSIRDRSGEKLFF.

The chain recombines TRBV28 with TRBJ1-3, with 10 bases matching TRBD1. CDR1 and CDR2 (germline): MDHEN, SYDVKM. This CDR3 is 15 amino acids long. V trimming: 6 bases; J trimming: 3 bases; junction bases outside the gene matches: 5. CDR3 DNA: TGTGCCAGCAGCCGACAGGGGGCGGGTGGAAACACCATATATTTT. It specifies CASSRQGAGGNTIYF.

The rearrangement uses TRBV4-1 and TRBJ1-1; TRBD1 matches at 9 bases. CDR3 length equals 15 residues. Trimming cost V 1 base and J 5 bases; bases outside gene matches: 5. The germline CDR1 and CDR2 sequences are MGHRA and YSYEKL. CDR3 nucleotides: TGCGCCAGCAGCCAAGCCGGGACAGGGCTTACTGAAGCTTTCTTT. Protein: CASSQAGTGLTEAFF.

In this sample, this clone turned up a few times. J is TRBJ2-2 and V is TRBV28; weak D call: TRBD1 (5 bases). The CDR3 spans 12 residues. V was shortened by 8 bases and J by 6 bases, with 10 bases between the two germline ends. Germline V gene data show CDR1 as MDHEN and CDR2 as SYDVKM. The CDR3 DNA reads TGTGCCAGCCAGGGTCCGCCCGGGGAGCTGTTTTTT. Its protein product is CASQGPPGELFF.

This clone has just one count. The genes are TRBV25-1 and TRBJ2-7, with TRBD2 matching 10 bases. Trimming removed 9 bases from V and 0 bases from J; junction bases left unmatched: 17. The CDR3 spans 18 residues. Germline loops: CDR1 MGHDK, CDR2 SYGVNS. The CDR3 DNA reads as TGTGCCAGACCCAAAGGGGCAACTAGCGGGGACAGCTCCTACGAGCAGTACTTC. Protein sequence: CARPKGATSGDSSYEQYF.

The V gene is TRBV9, the J gene TRBJ2-1, with TRBD2 matching 9 bases. V was clipped by 0 bases and J by 4 bases; unmatched bases: 8. The CDR3 consists of 17 residues. Per germline, CDR1 SGDLS and CDR2 YYNGEE. Here the CDR3 DNA reads TGTGCCAGCAGCGTAGCGGCGGGAGGGCCACCTTACAATGAGCAGTTCTTC. It translates to CASSVAAGGPPYNEQFF.

V gene TRBV15 combines with J gene TRBJ1-2; D possibly corresponds to TRBD1 (5 bases). Germline lookup yields CDR1 LNHNV and CDR2 YYDKDF (reference sequence). V was pared by 1 base and J by 5 bases, with 20 bases between. CDR3 length equals 17 residues. The CDR3 loop is CATSRVWSTEEIYGYTF. The CDR3 DNA reads TGTGCCACCAGCAGAGTTTGGTCGACAGAGGAAATTTATGGCTACACCTTC.

J is TRBJ2-1 and V is TRBV12-3 or TRBV12-4; D is undetermined. This CDR3 region has 12 residues. The V end lost 6 bases, the J end lost 5 bases, and 8 bases lay between the germline ends. The CDR3 nucleotides read TGTGCCAGCAGGGGCGCGAACAATGAGCAGTTCTTC. It translates to CASRGANNEQFF.

V gene TRBV28 combines with J gene TRBJ2-7, with a tentative D call TRBD1 (5 bases). V dropped 3 bases and J dropped 6 bases, with 27 bases sitting between them. The CDR3 runs to 18 residues. CDR1 and CDR2 from the germline V gene are MDHEN and SYDVKM. The CDR3, as DNA: TGTGCCAGCAGTTTTCGCCTCCGTTACAGGTTCCGGTTAAGCGAGCAGTACTTC. Translating it yields CASSFRLRYRFRLSEQYF.

This chain joins TRBV30 and TRBJ1-1; D not resolved. Per germline, CDR1 GTSNPN and CDR2 SVGIG (reference sequence). Between the trimmed V and J ends, which lost 0 bases and 1 base, there was a span of 15 bases. This CDR3 has 16 residues. The CDR3 here is CAWSVRGGYRNTEAFF. The CDR3 DNA reads as TGTGCCTGGAGTGTGCGGGGTGGGTATCGGAACACTGAAGCTTTCTTT.

Worth noting for this clone: This same CDR3 is encoded by further DNA sequences in the sample. The chain uses TRBV5-1 and TRBJ2-3; 11 positions match TRBD1. Looked up from germline, CDR1 is SGHRS and CDR2 is YFSETQ. After removal of 3 bases from V and 3 bases from J, the junction contained 3 bases not matched to a gene. The CDR3 extends over 15 amino acids. CDR3: CASSSGQGGTDTQYF. CDR3 bases: TGCGCCAGCAGCTCGGGACAGGGGGGAACAGATACGCAGTATTTT.

This clone was counted once. The chain carries TRBV7-2 and TRBJ1-6; 8 bases are a match to TRBD1. In germline, CDR1 is SGHTA, CDR2 FQGNSA. The CDR3 extends over 13 amino acids. J lost 10 bases, V lost 6 bases, and 5 bases had no gene match. CDR3 sequence: CASSKDRDSPLHF. CDR3 bases: TGTGCCAGCAGTAAGGACAGGGACTCACCCCTCCACTTT.

The V call is TRBV9, the J call TRBJ1-2; tentative D call: TRBD1 (5 bases). The CDR3 has 19 residues. Germline values: CDR1 SGDLS, CDR2 YYNGEE. The V end lost 3 bases, the J end lost 7 bases, and 31 bases lay between the germline ends. DNA of the CDR3: TGTGCCAGCAGCGCGACCTCTGGGGAGCCTTCGGTGGGGGGAAGTGGCTACACCTTC. Translated: CASSATSGEPSVGGSGYTF.

This chain joins TRBV7-6 and TRBJ1-1; tentatively, D is TRBD1 (5 bases). The V end lost 1 base, the J end lost 0 bases, and 9 bases lay between the germline ends. This CDR3 comprises 15 residues. Germline loops: CDR1 SGHVS, CDR2 FNYEAQ. The DNA of the CDR3 is TGTGCCAGCAGCTTAGTAGGGGAAGTGAACACTGAAGCTTTCTTT. Protein: CASSLVGEVNTEAFF.